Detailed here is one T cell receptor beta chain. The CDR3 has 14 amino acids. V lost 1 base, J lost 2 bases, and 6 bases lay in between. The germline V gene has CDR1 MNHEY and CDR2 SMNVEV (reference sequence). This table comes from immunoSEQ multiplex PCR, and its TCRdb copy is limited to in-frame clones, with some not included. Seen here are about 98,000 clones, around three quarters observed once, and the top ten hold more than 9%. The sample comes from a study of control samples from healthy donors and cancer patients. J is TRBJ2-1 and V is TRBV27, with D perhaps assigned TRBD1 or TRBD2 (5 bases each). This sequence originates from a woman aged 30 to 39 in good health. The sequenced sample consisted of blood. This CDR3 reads CASSLWGTYNEQFF. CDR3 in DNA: TGTGCCAGCAGTTTATGGGGGACCTACAATGAGCAGTTCTTC.